This TCR beta chain emerged from a study of blood T cell repertoires in COVID-19. Study details: Samples taken during acute and convalescent COVID-19 were collected in the United States, Italy and Spain. PBMCs, B-cell-depleted T cells, or T cells were the source of the cDNA or gDNA that made up the material.

The ends lost 5 bases at V and 14 bases at J; junction bases unmatched: 13. There are 15 residues in the CDR3. Germline loops: CDR1 SGDLS, CDR2 YYNGEE. This clone appeared once. Per the authors' pipeline: Reference gene primer amplification gave nucleated cell count estimates. Libraries were prepared by immunoSEQ multiplex PCR; TCRdb keeps only in-frame clonotypes and omits some of them. That table supplies the V and J calls and clone size; D and trimming were determined from the DNA. The sample includes hundreds of thousands of clones, about 90% of them seen just once. Material for sequencing was peripheral blood. This chain uses TRBV9 with TRBJ2-3; 14 bases agree with TRBD2. This clonotype was obtained from a woman in her late teens or twenties who had recovered from COVID-19. The CDR3 loop reads CASSDSGTSGSSLYF. The DNA for the CDR3 is TGTGCCAGCAGTGATTCCGGGACTAGCGGGAGCTCGCTGTATTTT.